These 25 T cell receptor beta chains share one sample of origin, sequenced in a study of blood T cell repertoires in COVID-19. Sequencing was performed with immunoSEQ multiplex PCR; in TCRdb, only in-frame clones are kept and a portion is missing. The data show over 250,000 clones, about three quarters seen once. Sequencing was performed on peripheral blood. All receptors derive from a woman of 80 years or more with acute or convalescent COVID-19.

The rearrangement links TRBV18 to TRBJ2-7; 10 positions match TRBD2. The CDR3 consists of 16 residues. Germline V gene sequence: CDR1 KGHSH, CDR2 LQKENI. Trimming removed 2 bases from V and 3 bases from J; junction bases left unmatched: 7. CDR3 protein: CASSPRPSGSVYEQYF. The DNA for the CDR3 is TGTGCCAGCTCACCAAGGCCTAGCGGGAGTGTCTACGAGCAGTACTTC.

This clone has a handful of counts. The V gene is TRBV2, the J gene TRBJ1-6, with 10 positions matching TRBD1. The ends lost 6 bases at V and 5 bases at J; junction bases unmatched: 7. Germline CDR1 reads SNHLY; CDR2 reads FYNNEI. This CDR3 comprises 16 residues. Written as DNA, the CDR3 is TGTGCCAGCAGCCTGACAGGGGGCGCCCATAATTCACCCCTCCACTTT. Its protein product is CASSLTGGAHNSPLHF.

This sequence joins TRBV3-1 (or the pseudogene TRBV3-2) and TRBJ2-1; 9 bases map to TRBD1. The CDR3 covers 16 residues. With 3 bases clipped from V and 4 bases from J, the junction kept 7 bases outside the gene matches. CDR1 and CDR2 from the germline V gene are LGHDT and YNNKEL (reference sequence). The CDR3 nucleotides read TGTGCCAGCAGCCAGGTTCTAGGGACAGGGTACAATGAGCAGTTCTTC. It codes for CASSQVLGTGYNEQFF.

The V gene is TRBV9, the J gene TRBJ2-2; perhaps TRBD1 as D (6 bases). The germline CDR1 and CDR2 sequences are SGDLS and YYNGEE. The CDR3 covers 15 residues. Trimming stripped 3 bases from V and 0 bases from J, with 9 bases between. CDR3 region: CASSAGQPNTGELFF. The CDR3, as DNA: TGTGCCAGCAGCGCCGGACAGCCGAACACCGGGGAGCTGTTTTTT.

The gene calls are TRBV7-9 and TRBJ1-1, with a tentative D call TRBD1 (5 bases). V lost 3 bases to trimming and J lost 5 bases, with 16 bases between them. Germline V CDR1 and CDR2: SEHNR, FQNEAQ (reference sequence). The CDR3 extends over 15 amino acids. The CDR3 DNA reads TGTGCCAGCAGCTTTAAACAGGCCCGAAGTACTGAAGCTTTCTTT. As protein: CASSFKQARSTEAFF.

V usage is TRBV9 and J usage is TRBJ1-6; the D is unclear. Between the trimmed V and J ends, which lost 4 bases and 5 bases, there was a span of 13 bases. CDR3 length: 15 residues. In germline, CDR1 is SGDLS, CDR2 YYNGEE. CDR3 nucleotides: TGTGCCAGCAGCTCCTTAGGACTGAATAATTCACCCCTCCACTTT. It yields the protein CASSSLGLNNSPLHF.

The chain carries TRBV23-1 and TRBJ2-7; 10 nucleotides align to TRBD1. TRBV23-1 is an open reading frame, and its role is uncertain. The V segment lost 3 bases and the J segment 4 bases; nucleotides outside the gene matches: 6. The CDR3 spans 15 residues. CDR3 sequence (DNA): TGCGCCAGCAGTCATCCGGGACAGGGGAGGTACGAGCAGTACTTC. Protein product: CASSHPGQGRYEQYF.

The V and J genes are TRBV19 and TRBJ2-2, with TRBD1 matching 10 bases. CDR1 and CDR2 from the germline V gene are LNHDA and SQIVND (reference sequence). This CDR3 comprises 16 residues. J gave up 3 bases and V 6 bases, and 7 bases lay outside the gene matches. The CDR3 sequence is CASSSRDRGYTGELFF. The CDR3, as DNA: TGTGCCAGTAGCAGCCGGGACAGGGGATACACCGGGGAGCTGTTTTTT.

This clone was recorded only once. The CDR3 is CASRSTGLYGYTF. DNA of the CDR3: TGTGCCAGCAGGTCGACGGGTCTCTATGGCTACACCTTC. The V and J genes are TRBV6-5 and TRBJ1-2; D is unresolved. Trimming left V 6 bases short and J 4 bases short, with 12 bases between. Germline CDR1 is MNHEY and CDR2 is SVGAGI. CDR3 length equals 13 residues.

The V and J genes are TRBV13 and TRBJ2-5; unclear D gene. CDR1 is PRHDT and CDR2 is FYEKMQ in the germline V gene (reference sequence). V lost 2 bases to trimming and J lost 8 bases, with 6 bases between them. The CDR3 has 11 residues. CDR3 sequence (DNA): TGTGCCAGCAGCTTACAGCGAACCCAGTACTTC. Translating gives CASSLQRTQYF.

The chain recombines TRBV11-3 with TRBJ2-5; D perhaps matches TRBD2 (5 bases). The CDR3 runs to 13 residues. The germline gives CDR1 SGHNT, CDR2 YENEEA. V was cut by 5 bases and J by 5 bases, with 12 bases left in between. CDR3 region: CASSRGVGETQYF. DNA for the CDR3: TGTGCCAGCAGCCGGGGTGTGGGGGAGACCCAGTACTTC.

The chain recombines TRBV12-3 or TRBV12-4 with TRBJ1-2, with no clear D. The CDR3 consists of 13 residues. Trimming took off 2 bases at V and 0 bases at J, with 4 bases between the two ends. In nucleotides, the CDR3 is TGTGCCAGCAGTTTACAGGCTAACTATGGCTACACCTTC. Translated: CASSLQANYGYTF.

This chain uses TRBV2 with TRBJ1-1; 7 positions match TRBD1. J gave up 5 bases and V 3 bases, and 3 bases lay outside the gene matches. Germline CDR1 reads SNHLY; CDR2 reads FYNNEI. The CDR3 is 13 residues long. The CDR3 region is CASSDAGGTEAFF. The CDR3 DNA sequence: TGTGCCAGCAGTGATGCAGGGGGGACTGAAGCTTTCTTT.

The V and J genes are TRBV7-9 and TRBJ2-5; D gene uncertain. V gave up 8 bases and J gave up 2 bases, with 12 bases separating them. The CDR3 totals 13 residues. Germline V gives CDR1 SEHNR, CDR2 FQNEAQ (reference sequence). Here the CDR3 reads CASQRHLQETQYF. The CDR3 region has the DNA TGTGCCAGCCAACGACATTTACAAGAGACCCAGTACTTC.

The chain combines TRBV15 with TRBJ1-1, with a tentative D call TRBD1 (5 bases). V was clipped by 0 bases and J by 8 bases, with 10 bases between them. This CDR3 has 13 amino acids. CDR1 is LNHNV and CDR2 is YYDKDF in the germline V gene (reference sequence). CDR3 protein: CATSRERGWEAFF. DNA of the CDR3: TGTGCCACCAGCAGAGAACGGGGGTGGGAAGCTTTCTTT.

The chain links TRBV7-2 to TRBJ1-2; 7 bases are shared with TRBD1. The CDR3 runs to 15 residues. Germline CDR1 SGHTA, CDR2 FQGNSA. Trimming at V came to 5 bases and at J to 7 bases, leaving 13 bases not matched to a gene. The CDR3 bases are TGTGCCAGCAGCCCGAGACAGGGCTCTAATCTTGGCTACACCTTC. Translating it yields CASSPRQGSNLGYTF.

The chain has TRBV5-4 and TRBJ2-3; 14 bases line up with TRBD2. The ends lost 3 bases at V and 0 bases at J; junction bases unmatched: 12. This CDR3 has 20 residues. In germline, CDR1 is SGHNT, CDR2 YYREEE (reference sequence). The CDR3 sequence is CASSSGTSGRMGGSTDTQYF. CDR3 coding DNA: TGTGCCAGCAGCTCCGGGACTAGCGGGAGAATGGGAGGGAGCACAGATACGCAGTATTTT.

The chain recombines TRBV7-9 with TRBJ1-4; 8 nucleotides align to TRBD1. CDR3 length equals 16 residues. The J segment lost 4 bases and the V segment lost 5 bases, leaving 9 bases of the junction unmatched. Germline CDR1 and CDR2: SEHNR and FQNEAQ (reference sequence). CDR3 residues: CASSPQRTGNNEKLFF. The CDR3 bases are TGTGCCAGCAGCCCCCAACGGACAGGGAATAATGAAAAACTGTTTTTT.

The chain recombines TRBV19 with TRBJ2-1, with D possibly TRBD1 on 6 matching bases. V lost 6 bases, J lost 6 bases, and 12 bases lay in between. This CDR3 is 13 amino acids long. CDR1 and CDR2 from the germline V gene are LNHDA and SQIVND (reference sequence). CDR3 residues: CASSSTGFNEQFF. For the CDR3, the DNA is TGTGCCAGTAGCTCGACAGGATTCAATGAGCAGTTCTTC.

This clone came up a few times. This rearrangement joins TRBV5-1 to TRBJ2-1, with D unresolved. The ends were cut back, 6 bases at V and 0 bases at J, with 10 bases in the middle. This CDR3 spans 14 amino acids. From germline, CDR1 is SGHRS and CDR2 YFSETQ. CDR3 sequence: CASNGGNSYNEQFF. The CDR3 DNA is TGCGCCAGCAACGGCGGAAACTCCTACAATGAGCAGTTCTTC.

The chain has TRBV7-3 and TRBJ2-1; tentatively, D is TRBD1 (6 bases). V dropped 5 bases and J dropped 1 base, with 9 bases sitting between them. The V gene's germline CDR1 is SGHTA and CDR2 FQGTGA. CDR3 length: 14 residues. CDR3 amino acids: CASSVQGSYNEQFF. The CDR3 nucleotides are TGTGCCAGCAGCGTACAGGGATCCTACAATGAGCAGTTCTTC.

The chain couples TRBV9 to TRBJ2-7; 9 bases agree with TRBD2. CDR3 length: 20 amino acids. Germline CDR1 and CDR2: SGDLS and YYNGEE. J was trimmed by 5 bases and V by 3 bases; bases with no gene match: 24. The CDR3 coding sequence is TGTGCCAGCAGCGCATCCGTTGGACTAGCGTGGGATGTATTTGGGGACGAGCAGTACTTC. It encodes CASSASVGLAWDVFGDEQYF.

This clone appeared many times. The chain combines TRBV10-1 with TRBJ2-7; 8 nucleotides align to TRBD1. The germline CDR1 and CDR2 sequences are WNHNN and SYGVQD (reference sequence). The CDR3 contains 13 residues. Trimming cost V 9 bases and J 0 bases; bases outside gene matches: 4. The CDR3 loop reads CARRDRSSYEQYF. The CDR3 nucleotides read TGCGCCAGGAGGGACAGGAGCTCCTACGAGCAGTACTTC.

The chain joins TRBV5-5 to TRBJ2-7; 8 bases match TRBD1. Germline V lookup: CDR1 SGHKS, CDR2 YYEKEE (reference sequence). The CDR3 length is 15 residues. J was trimmed by 7 bases and V by 2 bases; bases with no gene match: 11. The CDR3, as DNA: TGTGCCAGCAGCTTCATGCGATTACAGGGGGAAGAGCAGTACTTC. Its protein product is CASSFMRLQGEEQYF.

The chain is built from TRBV2 and TRBJ1-5; the D gene is possibly TRBD1 (6 bases). The V end lost 4 bases, the J end lost 5 bases, and 12 bases lay between the germline ends. CDR3 size: 14 residues. CDR1 and CDR2 (germline): SNHLY, FYNNEI. The CDR3 nucleotides read TGTGCCAGCAGTGGAGGCAGGGGTTATCAGCCCCAGCATTTT. It translates to CASSGGRGYQPQHF.